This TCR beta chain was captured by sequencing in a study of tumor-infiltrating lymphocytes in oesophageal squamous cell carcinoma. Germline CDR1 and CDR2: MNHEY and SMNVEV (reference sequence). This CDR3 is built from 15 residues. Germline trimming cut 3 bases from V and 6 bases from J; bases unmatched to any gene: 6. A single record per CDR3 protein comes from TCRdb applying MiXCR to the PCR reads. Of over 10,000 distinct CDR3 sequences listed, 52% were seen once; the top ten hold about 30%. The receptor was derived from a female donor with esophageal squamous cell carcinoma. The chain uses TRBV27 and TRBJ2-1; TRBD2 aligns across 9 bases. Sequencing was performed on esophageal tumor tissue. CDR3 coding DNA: TGTGCCAGCAGTTTTATAGGCGGGGGGGCCAATGAGCAGTTCTTC. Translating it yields CASSFIGGGANEQFF.